The following is a T cell receptor beta chain sequence with its context. Its antigen is not known. The sample belongs to a study of OX40 agonist ivuxolimab in advanced cancers. Study findings and constraints: Average numbers of expanded clones were greater in CD8+ T cells than in CD4+.

Excluded were patients having autoimmune disease history or systemic immunosuppression. Assay used: immunoSEQ multiplex PCR; TCRdb lists only in-frame clones, some missing. This sample has 92,000 or so clones, with 70% to 90% found just once. V was cut by 0 bases and J by 0 bases, with 18 bases left in between. CDR3 size: 19 residues. Germline-derived CDR1 and CDR2 are MGHRA and YSYEKL. This chain connects TRBV4-1 to TRBJ2-4; D perhaps matches TRBD2 (7 bases). This TCR came from an adult with an advanced solid tumor such as melanoma, head and neck, liver or kidney cancer. The sample in question was CD4+ or CD8+ T cells sorted from blood, obtained in a trial of the OX40 agonist ivuxolimab. DNA for the CDR3: TGCGCCAGCAGCCAAGAGGCGGGGGCGCCATCTTTAGCCAAAAACATTCAGTACTTC. It codes for CASSQEAGAPSLAKNIQYF.